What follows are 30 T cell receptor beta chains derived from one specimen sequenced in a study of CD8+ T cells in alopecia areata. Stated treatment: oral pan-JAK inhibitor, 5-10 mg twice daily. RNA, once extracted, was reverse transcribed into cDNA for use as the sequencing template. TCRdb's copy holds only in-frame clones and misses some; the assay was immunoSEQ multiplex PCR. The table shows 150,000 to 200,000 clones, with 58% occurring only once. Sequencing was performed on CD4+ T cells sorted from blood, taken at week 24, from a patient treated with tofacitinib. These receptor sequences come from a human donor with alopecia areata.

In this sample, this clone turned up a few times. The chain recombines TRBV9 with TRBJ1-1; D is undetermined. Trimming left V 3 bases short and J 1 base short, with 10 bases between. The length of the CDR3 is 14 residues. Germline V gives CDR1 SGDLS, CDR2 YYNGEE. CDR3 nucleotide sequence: TGTGCCAGCAGCGCGGACGGTTGGAACACTGAAGCTTTCTTT. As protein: CASSADGWNTEAFF.

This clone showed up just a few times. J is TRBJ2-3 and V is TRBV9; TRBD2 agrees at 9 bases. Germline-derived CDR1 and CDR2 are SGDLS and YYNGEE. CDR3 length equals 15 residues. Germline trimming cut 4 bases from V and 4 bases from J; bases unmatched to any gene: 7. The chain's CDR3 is CASSPRSGSADTQYF. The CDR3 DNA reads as TGTGCCAGCAGCCCACGTAGCGGGAGCGCAGATACGCAGTATTTT.

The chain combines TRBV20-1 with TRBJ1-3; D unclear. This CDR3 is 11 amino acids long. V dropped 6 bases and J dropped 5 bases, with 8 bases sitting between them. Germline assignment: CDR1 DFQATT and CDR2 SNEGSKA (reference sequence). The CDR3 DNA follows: TGCAGTGCCCTTGACCGAAACACCATATATTTT. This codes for CSALDRNTIYF.

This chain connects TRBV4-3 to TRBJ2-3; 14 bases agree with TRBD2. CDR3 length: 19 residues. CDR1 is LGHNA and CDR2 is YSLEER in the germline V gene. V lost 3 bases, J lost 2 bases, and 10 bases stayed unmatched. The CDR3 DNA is TGCGCCAGCAGCCAGCCGGGACTAGCGGGGGTCCTACCCACAGATACGCAGTATTTT. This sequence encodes CASSQPGLAGVLPTDTQYF.

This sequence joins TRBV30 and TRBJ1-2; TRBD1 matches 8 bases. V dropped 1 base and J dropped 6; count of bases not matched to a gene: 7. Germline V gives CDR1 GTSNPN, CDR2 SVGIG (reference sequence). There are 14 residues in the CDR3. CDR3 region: CAWSGAGGANGYTF. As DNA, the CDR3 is TGTGCCTGGAGTGGGGCAGGGGGCGCGAATGGCTACACCTTC.

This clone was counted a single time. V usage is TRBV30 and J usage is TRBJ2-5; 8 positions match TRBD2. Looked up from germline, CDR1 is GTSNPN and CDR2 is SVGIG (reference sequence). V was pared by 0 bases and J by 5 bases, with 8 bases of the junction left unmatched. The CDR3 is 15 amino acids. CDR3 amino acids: CAWSVPAGGSETQYF. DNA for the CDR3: TGTGCCTGGAGTGTACCGGCGGGAGGTTCGGAGACCCAGTACTTC.

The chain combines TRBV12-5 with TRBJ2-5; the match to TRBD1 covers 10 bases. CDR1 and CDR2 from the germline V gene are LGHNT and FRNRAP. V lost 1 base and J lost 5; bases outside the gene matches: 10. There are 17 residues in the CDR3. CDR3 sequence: CASGLAHGTGESETQYF. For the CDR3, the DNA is TGTGCTAGTGGTTTGGCCCACGGGACAGGGGAATCGGAGACCCAGTACTTC. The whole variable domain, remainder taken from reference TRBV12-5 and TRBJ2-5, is DARVTQTPRHKVTEMGQEVTMRCQPILGHNTVFWYRQTMMQGLELLAYFRNRAPLDDSGMPKDRFSAEMPDATLATLKIQPSEPRDSAVYFCASGLAHGTGESETQYFGPGTRLLVL.

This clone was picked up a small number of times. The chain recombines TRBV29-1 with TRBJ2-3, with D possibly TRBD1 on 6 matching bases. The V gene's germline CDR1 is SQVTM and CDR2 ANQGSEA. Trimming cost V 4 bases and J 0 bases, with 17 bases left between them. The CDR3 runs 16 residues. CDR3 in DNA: TGCAGCGTTGGAGCTGGGTGGGGGCCTAGCACAGATACGCAGTATTTT. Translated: CSVGAGWGPSTDTQYF.

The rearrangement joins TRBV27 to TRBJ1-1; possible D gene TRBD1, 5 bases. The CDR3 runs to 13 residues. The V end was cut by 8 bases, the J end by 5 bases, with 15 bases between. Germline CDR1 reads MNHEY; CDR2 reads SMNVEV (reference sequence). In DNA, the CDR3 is TGTGCCAGCCGGAGTTTCAGGGCAACTGAAGCTTTCTTT. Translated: CASRSFRATEAFF.

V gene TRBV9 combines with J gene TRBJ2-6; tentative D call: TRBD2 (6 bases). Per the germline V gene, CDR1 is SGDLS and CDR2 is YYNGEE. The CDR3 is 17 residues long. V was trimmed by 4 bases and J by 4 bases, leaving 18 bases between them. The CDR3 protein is CASSPGVATGGANVLTF. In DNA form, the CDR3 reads TGTGCCAGCAGCCCGGGGGTCGCAACCGGCGGGGCCAACGTCCTGACTTTC. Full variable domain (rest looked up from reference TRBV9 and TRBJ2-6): DSGVTQTPKHLITATGQRVTLRCSPRSGDLSVYWYQQSLDQGLQFLIQYYNGEERAKGNILERFSAQQFPDLHSELNLSSLELGDSALYFCASSPGVATGGANVLTFGAGSRLTVL.

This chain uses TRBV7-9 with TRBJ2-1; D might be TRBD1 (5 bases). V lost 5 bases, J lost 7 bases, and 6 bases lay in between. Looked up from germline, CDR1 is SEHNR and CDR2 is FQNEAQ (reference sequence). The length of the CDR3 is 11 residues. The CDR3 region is CASSAGNEQFF. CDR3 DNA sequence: TGTGCCAGCAGCGCAGGGAATGAGCAGTTCTTC.

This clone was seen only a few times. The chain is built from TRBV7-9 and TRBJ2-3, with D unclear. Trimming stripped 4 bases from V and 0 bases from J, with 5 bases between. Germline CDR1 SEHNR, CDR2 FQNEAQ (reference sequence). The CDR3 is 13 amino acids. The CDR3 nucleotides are TGTGCCAGCAGCTCCACTAGCACAGATACGCAGTATTTT. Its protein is CASSSTSTDTQYF. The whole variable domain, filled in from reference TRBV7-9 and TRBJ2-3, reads DTGVSQNPRHKITKRGQNVTFRCDPISEHNRLYWYRQTLGQGPEFLTYFQNEAQLEKSRLLSDRFSAERPKGSFSTLEIQRTEQGDSAMYLCASSSTSTDTQYFGPGTRLTVL.

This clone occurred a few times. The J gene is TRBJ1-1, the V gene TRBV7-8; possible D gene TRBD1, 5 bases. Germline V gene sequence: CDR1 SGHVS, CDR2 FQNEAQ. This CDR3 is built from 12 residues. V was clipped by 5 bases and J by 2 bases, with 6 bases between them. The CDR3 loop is CASSQGNTEAFF. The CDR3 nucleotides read TGTGCCAGCAGCCAGGGTAACACTGAAGCTTTCTTT.

The CDR3 nucleotides read TGTGCCAGCGTACGAACAAGCGGGGGAGGTTACGAGCAGTACTTC. This translates into CASVRTSGGGYEQYF. V usage is TRBV7-2 and J usage is TRBJ2-7; 8 bases align to TRBD2. From germline, CDR1 is SGHTA and CDR2 FQGNSA. Unmatched junction bases numbered 13, after V lost 8 bases and J lost 4 bases. CDR3 length equals 15 residues.

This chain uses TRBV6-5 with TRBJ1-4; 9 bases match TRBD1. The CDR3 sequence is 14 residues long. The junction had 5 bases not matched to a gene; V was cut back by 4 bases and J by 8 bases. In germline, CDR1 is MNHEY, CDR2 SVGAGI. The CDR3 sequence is CASSLQGAREKLFF. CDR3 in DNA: TGTGCCAGCAGTTTACAGGGGGCGCGGGAAAAACTGTTTTTT.

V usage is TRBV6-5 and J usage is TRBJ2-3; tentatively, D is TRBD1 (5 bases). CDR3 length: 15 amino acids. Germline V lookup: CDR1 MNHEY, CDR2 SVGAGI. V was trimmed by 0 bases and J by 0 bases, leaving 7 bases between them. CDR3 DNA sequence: TGTGCCAGCAGTTACTCGACAGTTAGCACAGATACGCAGTATTTT. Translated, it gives CASSYSTVSTDTQYF.

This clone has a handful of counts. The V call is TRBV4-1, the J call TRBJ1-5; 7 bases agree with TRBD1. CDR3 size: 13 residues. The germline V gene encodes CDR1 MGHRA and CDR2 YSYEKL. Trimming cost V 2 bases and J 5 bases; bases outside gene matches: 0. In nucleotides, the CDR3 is TGCGCCAGCAGCCAACAGGGGGATCAGCCCCAGCATTTT. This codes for CASSQQGDQPQHF.

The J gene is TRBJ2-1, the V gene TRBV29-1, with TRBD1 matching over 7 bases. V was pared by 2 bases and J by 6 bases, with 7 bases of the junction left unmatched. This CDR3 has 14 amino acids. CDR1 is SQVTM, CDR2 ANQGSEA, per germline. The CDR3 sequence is CSVELRQGFNEQFF. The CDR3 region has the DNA TGCAGCGTTGAACTACGACAGGGATTCAATGAGCAGTTCTTC.

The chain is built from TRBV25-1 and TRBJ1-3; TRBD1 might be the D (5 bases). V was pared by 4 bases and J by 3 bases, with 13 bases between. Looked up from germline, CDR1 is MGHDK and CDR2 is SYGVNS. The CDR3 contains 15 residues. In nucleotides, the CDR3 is TGTGCCAGCAGTGGCCAGGGACGGAGTGGAAACACCATATATTTT. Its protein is CASSGQGRSGNTIYF.

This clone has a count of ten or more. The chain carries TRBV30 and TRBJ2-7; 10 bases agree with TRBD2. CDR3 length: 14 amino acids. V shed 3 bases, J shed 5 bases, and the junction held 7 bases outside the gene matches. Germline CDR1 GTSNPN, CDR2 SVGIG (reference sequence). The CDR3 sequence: CAWSDGLAADEQYF. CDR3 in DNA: TGTGCCTGGAGCGATGGACTAGCGGCGGACGAGCAGTACTTC.

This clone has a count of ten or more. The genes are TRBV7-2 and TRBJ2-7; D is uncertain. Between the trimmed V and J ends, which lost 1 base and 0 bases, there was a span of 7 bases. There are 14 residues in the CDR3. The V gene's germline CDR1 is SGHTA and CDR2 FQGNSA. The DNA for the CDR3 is TGTGCCAGCAGCTTAGGATACATCTCCTACGAGCAGTACTTC. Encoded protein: CASSLGYISYEQYF. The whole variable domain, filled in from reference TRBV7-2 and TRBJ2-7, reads GAGVSQSPSNKVTEKGKDVELRCDPISGHTALYWYRQSLGQGLEFLIYFQGNSAPDKSGLPSDRFSAERTGGSVSTLTIQRTQQEDSAVYLCASSLGYISYEQYFGPGTRLTVT.

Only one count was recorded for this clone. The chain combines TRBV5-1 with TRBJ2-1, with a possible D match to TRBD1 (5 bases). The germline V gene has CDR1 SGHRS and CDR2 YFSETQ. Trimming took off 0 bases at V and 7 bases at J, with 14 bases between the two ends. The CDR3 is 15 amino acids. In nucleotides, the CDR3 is TGCGCCAGCAGCTTGGGCCAGGGTACGTTTAATGAGCAGTTCTTC. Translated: CASSLGQGTFNEQFF.

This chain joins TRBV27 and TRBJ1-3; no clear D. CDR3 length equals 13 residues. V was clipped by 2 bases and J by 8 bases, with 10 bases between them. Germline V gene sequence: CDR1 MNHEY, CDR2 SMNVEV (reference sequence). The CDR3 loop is CASSLTRKDTIYF. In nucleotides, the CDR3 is TGTGCCAGCAGTTTAACCCGAAAGGACACCATATATTTT.

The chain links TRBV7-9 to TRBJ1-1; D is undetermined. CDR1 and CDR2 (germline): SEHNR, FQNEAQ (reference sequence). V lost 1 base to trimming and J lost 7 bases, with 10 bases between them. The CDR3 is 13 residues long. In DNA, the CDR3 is TGTGCCAGCAGCTTAGTGCAGATTGATGAAGCTTTCTTT. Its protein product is CASSLVQIDEAFF.

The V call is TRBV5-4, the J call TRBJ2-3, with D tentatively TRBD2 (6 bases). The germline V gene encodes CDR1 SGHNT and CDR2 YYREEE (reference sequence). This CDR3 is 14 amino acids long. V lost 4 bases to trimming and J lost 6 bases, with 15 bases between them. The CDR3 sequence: CASSERDSWDTQYF. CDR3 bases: TGTGCCAGCAGCGAACGGGACTCTTGGGATACGCAGTATTTT. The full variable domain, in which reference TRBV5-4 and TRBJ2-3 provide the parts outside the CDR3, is ETGVTQSPTHLIKTRGQQVTLRCSSQSGHNTVSWYQQALGQGPQFIFQYYREEENGRGNFPPRFSGLQFPNYSSELNVNALELDDSALYLCASSERDSWDTQYFGPGTRLTVL.

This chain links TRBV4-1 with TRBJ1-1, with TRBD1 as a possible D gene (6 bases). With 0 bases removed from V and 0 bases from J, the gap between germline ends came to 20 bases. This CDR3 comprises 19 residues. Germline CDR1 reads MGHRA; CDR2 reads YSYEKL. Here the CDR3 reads CASSQDGQGTRRMNTEAFF. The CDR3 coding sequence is TGCGCCAGCAGCCAAGATGGGCAGGGGACACGACGTATGAACACTGAAGCTTTCTTT.

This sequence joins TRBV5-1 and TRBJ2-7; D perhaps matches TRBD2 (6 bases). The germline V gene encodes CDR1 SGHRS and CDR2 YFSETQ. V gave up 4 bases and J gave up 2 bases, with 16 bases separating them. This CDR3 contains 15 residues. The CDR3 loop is CASSRRTEGTYEQYF. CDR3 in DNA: TGCGCCAGCAGCAGACGGACGGAGGGAACCTACGAGCAGTACTTC. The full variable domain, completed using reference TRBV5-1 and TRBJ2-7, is KAGVTQTPRYLIKTRGQQVTLSCSPISGHRSVSWYQQTPGQGLQFLFEYFSETQRNKGNFPGRFSGRQFSNSRSEMNVSTLELGDSALYLCASSRRTEGTYEQYFGPGTRLTVT.

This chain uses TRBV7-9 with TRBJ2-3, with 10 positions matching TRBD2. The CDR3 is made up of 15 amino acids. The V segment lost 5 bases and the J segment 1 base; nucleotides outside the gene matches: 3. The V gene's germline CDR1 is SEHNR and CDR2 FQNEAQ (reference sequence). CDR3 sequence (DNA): TGTGCCAGCAGCCGGACTAGCGGAGGCACAGATACGCAGTATTTT. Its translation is CASSRTSGGTDTQYF.

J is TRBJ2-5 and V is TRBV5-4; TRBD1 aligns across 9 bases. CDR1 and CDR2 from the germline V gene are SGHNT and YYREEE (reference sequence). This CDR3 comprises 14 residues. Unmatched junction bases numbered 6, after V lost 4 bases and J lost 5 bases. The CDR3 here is CASSATGGGETQYF. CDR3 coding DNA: TGTGCCAGCAGCGCCACAGGGGGCGGGGAGACCCAGTACTTC.

CDR3 region: CASSIVGYGYTF. The CDR3 nucleotides are TGTGCCAGTAGTATAGTTGGCTATGGCTACACCTTC. The rearrangement uses TRBV19 and TRBJ1-2, with D unresolved. Germline CDR1 and CDR2: LNHDA and SQIVND (reference sequence). Trimming took 1 base from V and 4 from J, leaving 4 bases between them. There are 12 residues in the CDR3.